A single sample is the source of the 24 T cell receptor beta chains below, sequenced in a study of T cell changes during pregnancy in multiple sclerosis (dated by TCRdb to the late 2010s). Library creation used the immunoSEQ multiplex PCR assay. Imported from immuneACCESS, the table was reduced by TCRdb to in-frame sequences with V and J called. These copies leave out some clones; in studies compared against another copy, an unresolved V gene accounts for under half, and the cause of the remainder is not known. In all, the sample holds around 72,000 clones, and around 90% of those were seen once. 2.1% of the sample is in the top ten clones. Sample: peripheral blood, taken in the second trimester of pregnancy. Receptor source: a female donor in good health, enrolled as a control in a pregnancy study.

This chain links TRBV6-5 with TRBJ2-7; D possibly corresponds to TRBD2 (6 bases). V lost 5 bases to trimming and J lost 3 bases, with 14 bases between them. Germline loops: CDR1 MNHEY, CDR2 SVGAGI. The CDR3 has 14 residues. The CDR3, as DNA: TGTGCCAGCAGTCGCTCCCGCGGGGACTACGAGCAGTACTTC. Residues: CASSRSRGDYEQYF.

The chain joins TRBV7-2 to TRBJ2-7; D is possibly TRBD1 (6 bases). The CDR3 consists of 13 residues. CDR1 is SGHTA and CDR2 is FQGNSA in the germline V gene. V was trimmed by 5 bases and J by 3 bases, leaving 11 bases between them. The CDR3 coding sequence is TGTGCCAGCAGCCTTCTACAGGGCTACGAGCAGTACTTC. Translated, it gives CASSLLQGYEQYF. The variable domain in full, with the rest retrieved from reference TRBV7-2 and TRBJ2-7, is GAGVSQSPSNKVTEKGKDVELRCDPISGHTALYWYRQSLGQGLEFLIYFQGNSAPDKSGLPSDRFSAERTGGSVSTLTIQRTQQEDSAVYLCASSLLQGYEQYFGPGTRLTVT.

The rearrangement uses TRBV5-8 and TRBJ1-1; TRBD1 is a possible D gene (6 bases). This CDR3 region has 15 residues. V lost 7 bases, J lost 0 bases, and 16 bases lay in between. From germline, CDR1 is SGHTS and CDR2 YDEGEE. The CDR3 DNA reads TGTGCCAGCCGCCCGGGACACTCCATGAACACTGAAGCTTTCTTT. This encodes CASRPGHSMNTEAFF.

V is TRBV4-1 and J is TRBJ2-1, with D possibly TRBD1 on 6 matching bases. CDR1 and CDR2 from the germline V gene are MGHRA and YSYEKL. V was pared by 4 bases and J by 7 bases, with 8 bases between. The CDR3 extends over 12 amino acids. This CDR3 reads CASSLQGNEQFF. The CDR3 bases are TGCGCCAGCAGCCTACAGGGAAATGAGCAGTTCTTC.

The V call is TRBV27, the J call TRBJ2-7; 9 bases fit TRBD1. Germline CDR1 and CDR2: MNHEY and SMNVEV (reference sequence). J was trimmed by 1 base and V by 6 bases; bases with no gene match: 1. The CDR3 spans 13 residues. In nucleotides, the CDR3 is TGTGCCAGCAGGGACAGGGGATCCTACGAGCAGTACTTC. Protein: CASRDRGSYEQYF.

This chain connects TRBV9 to TRBJ1-1, with a possible D match to TRBD1 (5 bases). Germline V gene lookup returns CDR1 SGDLS and CDR2 YYNGEE. The CDR3 contains 14 residues. V was pared by 4 bases and J by 0 bases, with 10 bases between. The CDR3 nucleotides read TGTGCCAGCAGCCCGACAGTTATGAACACTGAAGCTTTCTTT. It codes for CASSPTVMNTEAFF. Using reference TRBV9 and TRBJ1-1 for the parts outside the CDR3, the full variable domain is DSGVTQTPKHLITATGQRVTLRCSPRSGDLSVYWYQQSLDQGLQFLIQYYNGEERAKGNILERFSAQQFPDLHSELNLSSLELGDSALYFCASSPTVMNTEAFFGQGTRLTVV.

The DNA of the CDR3 is TGTGCCACCCGGGACAGGTTCTCTGGGGCCAACGTCCTGACTTTC. Its translation: CATRDRFSGANVLTF. The J gene is TRBJ2-6, the V gene TRBV7-3, with 8 bases lining up with TRBD1. CDR3 length equals 15 residues. V gave up 10 bases and J gave up 0 bases; unmatched junction bases: 5. Germline values: CDR1 SGHTA, CDR2 FQGTGA.

The genes are TRBV2 and TRBJ1-2; TRBD1 is a possible D gene (6 bases). This CDR3 spans 13 amino acids. CDR1 SNHLY and CDR2 FYNNEI come from the germline V gene. With 6 bases removed from V and 2 bases from J, the gap between germline ends came to 10 bases. The CDR3 DNA reads as TGTGCCAGCAGGAAGGGGGAGAACTATGGCTACACCTTC. It specifies CASRKGENYGYTF. The variable domain in full, with the rest retrieved from reference TRBV2 and TRBJ1-2, is EPEVTQTPSHQVTQMGQEVILRCVPISNHLYFYWYRQILGQKVEFLVSFYNNEISEKSEIFDDQFSVERPDGSNFTLKIRSTKLEDSAMYFCASRKGENYGYTFGSGTRLTVV.

The rearrangement joins TRBV6-5 to TRBJ2-1, with 9 positions matching TRBD2. CDR1 MNHEY and CDR2 SVGAGI come from the germline V gene. The length of the CDR3 is 15 residues. After removal of 5 bases from V and 6 bases from J, the junction contained 8 bases not matched to a gene. CDR3 amino acids: CASSAGTSWSNEQFF. CDR3 nucleotides: TGTGCCAGCAGTGCCGGGACTAGCTGGTCCAATGAGCAGTTCTTC.

This clone was found a few times. This chain uses TRBV13 with TRBJ1-1, with D tentatively TRBD1 (6 bases). V was clipped by 4 bases and J by 9 bases, with 12 bases between them. Germline lookup yields CDR1 PRHDT and CDR2 FYEKMQ (reference sequence). The CDR3 is 12 residues long. The CDR3 sequence: CASSSSDSKAFF. CDR3 DNA: TGTGCCAGCAGCTCCTCGGACAGCAAAGCTTTCTTT.

V and J are TRBV6-4 and TRBJ2-2; D not certain. This CDR3 contains 14 residues. Per germline, CDR1 MRHNA and CDR2 SNTAGT. The germline V and J ends were trimmed by 6 bases and 1 base, with 9 bases remaining between them. The CDR3 here is CASRSGQNTGELFF. The CDR3 region has the DNA TGTGCCAGCAGGTCTGGCCAGAACACCGGGGAGCTGTTTTTT.

The chain uses TRBV9 and TRBJ1-1, with 7 bases identical to TRBD1. The germline CDR1 and CDR2 sequences are SGDLS and YYNGEE. V was pared by 0 bases and J by 5 bases, with 1 base of the junction left unmatched. This CDR3 spans 13 amino acids. The CDR3 spells CASSVAQGTEAFF. CDR3 nucleotide sequence: TGTGCCAGCAGCGTAGCACAGGGGACTGAAGCTTTCTTT.

This clone was seen only a few times. The chain couples TRBV5-4 to TRBJ2-1; TRBD1 matches 7 bases. CDR1 is SGHNT, CDR2 YYREEE, per germline (reference sequence). This CDR3 has 15 residues. J lost 10 bases, V lost 1 base, and 11 bases had no gene match. Written as DNA, the CDR3 is TGTGCCAGCAGCTTGCAGGACGGTTTACAGGGGGAGCAGTTCTTC. Amino acid sequence: CASSLQDGLQGEQFF.

This clone was seen a handful of times. The chain employs TRBV7-2 and TRBJ1-2; 7 nucleotides agree with TRBD1. The CDR3 loop spans 17 amino acids. CDR1 is SGHTA and CDR2 is FQGNSA in the germline V gene. The trim removed 2 bases at V and 1 base at J, leaving 10 bases unmatched. In DNA, the CDR3 is TGTGCCAGCAGCTTATTCGCCCCGGGACAGATTAACTATGGCTACACCTTC. Translating it yields CASSLFAPGQINYGYTF.

This clone was counted a few times. This sequence joins TRBV6-5 and TRBJ2-1; 7 positions agree with TRBD1. The CDR3 runs 14 residues. The V and J ends lost 6 bases and 4 bases, in that order; junction bases with no gene match: 6. Germline CDR1 is MNHEY and CDR2 is SVGAGI. The CDR3 is CASSWGQFYNEQFF. CDR3 in DNA: TGTGCCAGCAGCTGGGGACAGTTTTACAATGAGCAGTTCTTC.

Note on this clone: The same CDR3 is also encoded by other DNA sequences in this sample. The chain couples TRBV18 to TRBJ1-5; 8 nucleotides agree with TRBD1. Per germline, CDR1 KGHSH and CDR2 LQKENI. The CDR3 length is 14 residues. With V trimmed by 3 bases and J by 7 bases, 5 bases remained unmatched. The CDR3 DNA sequence: TGTGCCAGCTCACCTGGACAGGGTGGCCAGCCCCAGCATTTT. It translates to CASSPGQGGQPQHF.

The gene calls are TRBV19 and TRBJ1-5; no clear D. The ends were cut back, 5 bases at V and 1 base at J, with 9 bases in the middle. There are 14 residues in the CDR3. Germline CDR1 is LNHDA and CDR2 is SQIVND (reference sequence). In nucleotides, the CDR3 is TGTGCCAGTAGTCGACATAGGAGCAATCAGCCCCAGCATTTT. This translates into CASSRHRSNQPQHF.

The chain has TRBV15 and TRBJ2-2, with TRBD2 as a possible D gene (5 bases). V shed 0 bases and J shed 4 bases, with 6 bases lying between them. The CDR3 is made up of 14 amino acids. The germline V gene has CDR1 LNHNV and CDR2 YYDKDF (reference sequence). The CDR3: CATSRDRGTGELFF. The CDR3 coding sequence is TGTGCCACCAGCAGAGATCGGGGCACCGGGGAGCTGTTTTTT.

The chain joins TRBV2 to TRBJ2-7, with 8 nucleotides matching TRBD2. The CDR3 sequence is 12 residues long. Germline V gives CDR1 SNHLY, CDR2 FYNNEI. J was trimmed by 7 bases and V by 6 bases; bases with no gene match: 5. The CDR3 bases are TGTGCCAGCAGCCGGACTAGCCGTGAGCAGTACTTC. Translated, it gives CASSRTSREQYF.

This clone was observed a handful of times. The chain uses TRBV29-1 and TRBJ2-2, with D maybe TRBD1 (6 bases). The V gene lost 5 bases and the J gene lost 3 bases, with 13 bases spanning the gap. Looked up from germline, CDR1 is SQVTM and CDR2 is ANQGSEA. CDR3 length: 14 amino acids. The CDR3 coding sequence is TGCAGCGTTCGGTTGGGACAACACACCGGGGAGCTGTTTTTT. This gives the protein CSVRLGQHTGELFF.

The chain uses TRBV4-3 and TRBJ1-1; D is unclear. V lost 0 bases to trimming and J lost 1 base, with 9 bases between them. The V gene's germline CDR1 is LGHNA and CDR2 YSLEER. This CDR3 is built from 15 residues. CDR3 DNA sequence: TGCGCCAGCAGCCAAGATTCAGGTCCGAACACTGAAGCTTTCTTT. Translating it yields CASSQDSGPNTEAFF.

The chain is built from TRBV27 and TRBJ2-7, with D maybe TRBD1 (5 bases). The CDR3 runs 13 residues. The V end was cut by 3 bases, the J end by 3 bases, with 9 bases between. Germline CDR1 MNHEY, CDR2 SMNVEV (reference sequence). The CDR3 DNA reads TGTGCCAGCAGTTTGAGGCAGGGCTACGAGCAGTACTTC. Translated, it gives CASSLRQGYEQYF.

The J gene is TRBJ2-7, the V gene TRBV2, with 8 bases identical to TRBD1. This CDR3 is 14 amino acids long. Losses at the gene ends were 10 bases for V and 1 base for J; bases not matched to a gene: 9. The germline V gene has CDR1 SNHLY and CDR2 FYNNEI. The CDR3 DNA reads TGTGCCACCGTACCGGGACAGGTTTCCTACGAGCAGTACTTC. As protein: CATVPGQVSYEQYF.

The CDR3 DNA reads TGTGCCAGCAGTGAAAAAGTTTGGACTCGTGAAGCTTTCTTT. Translated, it gives CASSEKVWTREAFF. V is TRBV6-1 and J is TRBJ1-1; D is unclear. The CDR3 is 14 residues long. Per the germline V gene, CDR1 is MNHNS and CDR2 is SASEGT. V was cut by 2 bases and J by 7 bases, with 14 bases left in between.